This paragraph reports one T cell receptor beta chain. Data came from immunoSEQ multiplex PCR; TCRdb stores just in-frame clones and leaves some out. The table has 1,800 or so clones, over 75% seen once; the top ten hold around a tenth. Germline values: CDR1 SGHAT, CDR2 FQNNGV. The V gene lost 0 bases and the J gene lost 8 bases, with 5 bases spanning the gap. This CDR3 region has 13 residues. This sample stems from a study of chemoradiotherapy in HPV16-positive cancers. The starting material was tumor tissue, obtained from a patient who underwent chemoradiotherapy. The chain joins TRBV11-2 to TRBJ1-6; unclear D gene. The receptor comes from a human donor with HPV-associated anogenital cancer. The CDR3 protein is CASSLENYSPLHF. As DNA, the CDR3 is TGTGCCAGCAGCTTAGAGAATTATTCACCCCTCCACTTT. The whole variable domain, remainder taken from reference TRBV11-2 and TRBJ1-6, is EAGVAQSPRYKIIEKRQSVAFWCNPISGHATLYWYQQILGQGPKLLIQFQNNGVVDDSQLPKDRFSAERLKGVDSTLKIQPAKLEDSAVYLCASSLENYSPLHFGNGTRLTVT.